These T cell receptor beta chains were read from a single sample in a study of blood T cell repertoires in COVID-19. The data were produced by immunoSEQ multiplex PCR, yet TCRdb's version contains in-frame clones alone and is incomplete. The profile shows some 250,000 clones, 85% to 90% of them singletons. Sample: peripheral blood. The source is a woman in her thirties or forties who had recovered from COVID-19. CDR3s leave out the opening cysteine and the closing phenylalanine or tryptophan. Fields, in order: V gene, J gene, CDR3 protein.

TRBV24-1	TRBJ1-5	ATSAGQGVHQPQH
TRBV6-2/TRBV6-3	TRBJ2-2	ASSPILTGELF
TRBV29-1	TRBJ2-2	SVGGAGVGTGELF
TRBV11-2	TRBJ2-7	ASSLGRSPGEQY
TRBV6-5	TRBJ2-1	ASSSRQGRYNEQF
TRBV7-2	TRBJ2-1	ASSLAGWVQF
TRBV18	TRBJ1-5	ASSPPRTVPQPQH
TRBV12-3/TRBV12-4	TRBJ2-1	ASNRGGYNEQF
TRBV27	TRBJ2-5	ASSLWARETQY
TRBV7-8	TRBJ1-5	ASTPGQGYNQPQH
TRBV7-3	TRBJ2-7	ASSEGLPGVSEQY
TRBV10-2	TRBJ1-6	ASSEVARNSPLH
TRBV7-9	TRBJ2-2	ASSLGQPNTGELF
TRBV7-8	TRBJ2-2	ASSLVTSGRATGELF
TRBV3-1/TRBV3-2	TRBJ2-7	ASSQETSGPPYEQY
TRBV4-1	TRBJ1-3	ASSPSGGNTIY
TRBV7-9	TRBJ1-1	ASSPTQGLNTEAF
TRBV2	TRBJ1-1	ASSKPGQGNTEAF
TRBV20-1	TRBJ1-1	SANLRGTAF
TRBV9	TRBJ2-1	ASSPRLAGEYNEQF
TRBV6-5	TRBJ2-5	ASRPQGASGTQY
TRBV28	TRBJ1-1	ASSLPYNTEAF
TRBV6-6	TRBJ1-6	ASSYSTGGNSPLH
TRBV19	TRBJ2-5	ASSTRGTQY
TRBV30	TRBJ2-3	AWSPRSGMGIADTQY
TRBV6-2/TRBV6-3	TRBJ2-1	ASSYSWTSGRGEDEQF
TRBV7-9	TRBJ2-4	ASSRSGAKNIQY
TRBV23-1	TRBJ1-2	ASSRRWRGYGYT
TRBV7-8	TRBJ2-2	ASSLVSGGRGSGELF
TRBV6-4	TRBJ2-1	ASSPTRAGEQF
TRBV18	TRBJ2-1	ASSPLVDYNEQF
TRBV7-8	TRBJ2-2	ASSPGLAVGPPGELF
TRBV20-1	TRBJ2-7	SAARAVEQY
TRBV28	TRBJ1-5	ASTPPAGKSNQPQH
TRBV5-1	TRBJ2-1	ASSLAGLAGASSYNEQF
TRBV7-9	TRBJ1-2	ASTPGGPLPYGYT
TRBV5-4	TRBJ1-2	ASSLYPEGARGYT
TRBV6-6	TRBJ1-1	ASSYSTGAGTEAF
TRBV7-9	TRBJ1-4	ASSQRTGAGEKLF
TRBV5-1	TRBJ2-2	ASSAQANTGELF
TRBV5-1	TRBJ1-4	ASSAAGGLGEKLF
TRBV30	TRBJ2-3	AWSVGARATDTQY
TRBV2	TRBJ2-2	ASSARDRGPVGELF
TRBV29-1	TRBJ2-1	SAGRAGSYNEQF